These 29 T cell receptor beta chains were all obtained from the same sample, sequenced in a study of blood T cell repertoires in COVID-19. Some clones are missing from TCRdb's copy, which holds only in-frame ones; the method was immunoSEQ multiplex PCR. Of 30,000 to 35,000 clones listed, 70% to 80% are singletons. Sequencing was done on a sample of peripheral blood. These receptors originate from a woman aged 55-70 years with acute or convalescent COVID-19.

This chain links TRBV7-3 with TRBJ1-1; 9 positions match TRBD1. Germline loops: CDR1 SGHTA, CDR2 FQGTGA. V dropped 5 bases and J dropped 8; count of bases not matched to a gene: 6. CDR3 length: 13 residues. CDR3 amino acids: CASSLRDRAEAFF. The DNA of the CDR3 is TGTGCCAGCAGCCTCCGGGACAGGGCCGAAGCTTTCTTT. Full variable domain (missing parts from reference TRBV7-3 and TRBJ1-1): GAGVSQTPSNKVTEKGKYVELRCDPISGHTALYWYRQSLGQGPEFLIYFQGTGAADDSGLPNDRFFAVRPEGSVSTLKIQRTERGDSAVYLCASSLRDRAEAFFGQGTRLTVV.

V and J are TRBV6-2 or TRBV6-3 and TRBJ1-1; tentative D call: TRBD1 (6 bases). Germline V gene sequence: CDR1 MNHEY, CDR2 SVGEGT. The CDR3 is 14 amino acids. Trimming removed 2 bases at V and 4 bases at J, with 11 bases between. CDR3 sequence reads: CASSYLQGSTEAFF. The CDR3, as DNA: TGTGCCAGCAGTTACCTACAGGGATCCACTGAAGCTTTCTTT.

The chain recombines TRBV27 with TRBJ1-4; weak D call: TRBD1 (5 bases). Looked up from germline, CDR1 is MNHEY and CDR2 is SMNVEV (reference sequence). V gave up 7 bases and J gave up 4 bases, with 13 bases separating them. The CDR3 totals 14 residues. The CDR3 region is CASTPIGGNEKLFF. The CDR3 DNA reads as TGTGCCAGCACCCCGATCGGGGGTAATGAAAAACTGTTTTTT.

The chain recombines TRBV19 with TRBJ1-5; 8 bases agree with TRBD1. Germline V CDR1 and CDR2: LNHDA, SQIVND (reference sequence). Trimming removed 3 bases from V and 1 base from J; junction bases left unmatched: 2. CDR3 length: 15 residues. The CDR3 nucleotides are TGTGCCAGTAGTATGGACAGGGTAAGCAATCAGCCCCAGCATTTT. Translation: CASSMDRVSNQPQHF.

V gene TRBV4-1 combines with J gene TRBJ1-4; 7 positions agree with TRBD1. This CDR3 has 16 residues. J gave up 3 bases and V 4 bases, and 8 bases lay outside the gene matches. From germline, CDR1 is MGHRA and CDR2 YSYEKL. For the CDR3, the DNA is TGCGCCAGCAGCCTTAAGCCCCAGGGGGCTAATGAAAAACTGTTTTTT. It is translated as CASSLKPQGANEKLFF.

This clone was observed once. The CDR3 DNA is TGTGCCAGCAGCTTAGAGGGGTCCGCCAGGTCGTTAAGAGAGACCCAGTACTTC. The encoded protein is CASSLEGSARSLRETQYF. The chain is built from TRBV9 and TRBJ2-5; D assignment may be TRBD1 or TRBD2 (5 bases each). V was shortened by 4 bases and J by 4 bases, with 26 bases between the two germline ends. CDR1 is SGDLS, CDR2 YYNGEE, per germline. The CDR3 covers 18 residues. Using reference TRBV9 and TRBJ2-5 for the parts outside the CDR3, the full variable domain is DSGVTQTPKHLITATGQRVTLRCSPRSGDLSVYWYQQSLDQGLQFLIQYYNGEERAKGNILERFSAQQFPDLHSELNLSSLELGDSALYFCASSLEGSARSLRETQYFGPGTRLLVL.

This clone was seen more than once but under ten times. This chain links TRBV5-1 with TRBJ1-1, with 7 bases fitting TRBD1. This CDR3 is 14 amino acids long. In germline, CDR1 is SGHRS, CDR2 YFSETQ. Germline trimming cut 4 bases from V and 3 bases from J; bases unmatched to any gene: 6. CDR3 residues: CASSPRGSDTEAFF. CDR3 nucleotide sequence: TGCGCCAGCAGCCCCAGGGGGTCGGACACTGAAGCTTTCTTT. Full variable domain (outside the CDR3, taken from reference TRBV5-1 and TRBJ1-1): KAGVTQTPRYLIKTRGQQVTLSCSPISGHRSVSWYQQTPGQGLQFLFEYFSETQRNKGNFPGRFSGRQFSNSRSEMNVSTLELGDSALYLCASSPRGSDTEAFFGQGTRLTVV.

The V and J genes are TRBV2 and TRBJ2-1, with D tentatively TRBD1 (5 bases). The CDR3 extends over 14 amino acids. Per the germline V gene, CDR1 is SNHLY and CDR2 is FYNNEI. Trimming took 3 bases from V and 9 from J, leaving 15 bases between them. The CDR3 spells CASSEWKGVGEQFF. DNA of the CDR3: TGTGCCAGCAGTGAGTGGAAAGGGGTAGGTGAGCAGTTCTTC.

The V call is TRBV7-9, the J call TRBJ2-5; D is unclear. Per germline, CDR1 SEHNR and CDR2 FQNEAQ (reference sequence). The CDR3 is 16 residues long. Trimming shortened V by 4 bases and J by 1 base, and 16 bases separated the two germline ends. In DNA form, the CDR3 reads TGTGCCAGCAGCTCCGGCCCTCTTGCGGCCCAAGAGACCCAGTACTTC. It translates to CASSSGPLAAQETQYF.

The chain combines TRBV6-1 with TRBJ1-6; 8 nucleotides line up with TRBD1. The J segment lost 10 bases and the V segment lost 0 bases, leaving 8 bases of the junction unmatched. Germline assignment: CDR1 MNHNS and CDR2 SASEGT. The CDR3 totals 16 residues. As DNA, the CDR3 is TGTGCCAGCAGTGAAGCCCCGGGACAGGACGTCTCACCCCTCCACTTT. This encodes CASSEAPGQDVSPLHF.

The V and J genes are TRBV28 and TRBJ1-6; 11 bases match TRBD1. There are 15 residues in the CDR3. Germline V gene lookup returns CDR1 MDHEN and CDR2 SYDVKM. V trimming: 4 bases; J trimming: 8 bases; junction bases outside the gene matches: 4. The CDR3 nucleotides are TGTGCCAGCAGTTCAGGACAGGGGGCACATTCACCCCTCCACTTT. Residues: CASSSGQGAHSPLHF.

This chain links TRBV7-2 with TRBJ1-2; D possibly corresponds to TRBD1 (5 bases). Trimming removed 4 bases from V and 5 bases from J, with 14 bases in between. The V gene's germline CDR1 is SGHTA and CDR2 FQGNSA. The CDR3 has 14 residues. Written as DNA, the CDR3 is TGTGCCAGCAGCTCCCGGCAGGGTTTTTATGGCTACACCTTC. Its protein product is CASSSRQGFYGYTF.

J is TRBJ1-4 and V is TRBV7-6; D is undetermined. CDR1 and CDR2 from the germline V gene are SGHVS and FNYEAQ. V was shortened by 4 bases and J by 3 bases, with 12 bases between the two germline ends. This CDR3 region has 15 residues. The CDR3 reads CASSSLGQSNEKLFF. In DNA, the CDR3 is TGTGCCAGCAGCTCGTTGGGCCAGTCTAATGAAAAACTGTTTTTT.

The CDR3 is CASSFQLPTGTRYGYTF. DNA for the CDR3: TGTGCCAGCAGCTTCCAATTACCGACAGGGACGAGGTATGGCTACACCTTC. This chain links TRBV13 with TRBJ1-2; 7 bases are shared with TRBD1. Germline loops: CDR1 PRHDT, CDR2 FYEKMQ (reference sequence). The CDR3 length is 17 residues. V was clipped by 3 bases and J by 5 bases; unmatched bases: 15.

The J gene is TRBJ1-1, the V gene TRBV3-1 (or the pseudogene TRBV3-2); possible D gene TRBD1, 5 bases. Germline V gives CDR1 LGHDT, CDR2 YNNKEL (reference sequence). Trimming pared 8 bases from V and 2 bases from J, leaving 15 bases between. The CDR3 has 14 residues. CDR3 sequence: CASLYSGANTEAFF. In DNA, the CDR3 is TGTGCCAGCCTATACAGCGGGGCTAACACTGAAGCTTTCTTT.

V gene TRBV29-1 combines with J gene TRBJ2-2, with TRBD1 matching 9 bases. Per the germline V gene, CDR1 is SQVTM and CDR2 is ANQGSEA. Trimming cost V 7 bases and J 5 bases; bases outside gene matches: 5. CDR3 size: 13 residues. This CDR3 reads CSAQGATTGELFF. CDR3 DNA sequence: TGCAGCGCACAGGGGGCGACTACCGGGGAGCTGTTTTTT.

The J gene is TRBJ2-3, the V gene TRBV5-8; 7 bases match TRBD1. Per the germline V gene, CDR1 is SGHTS and CDR2 is YDEGEE. The CDR3 is 13 residues long. With 4 bases clipped from V and 5 bases from J, the junction kept 4 bases outside the gene matches. The CDR3 DNA is TGTGCCAGCAGCGAACAGGGGAGAGATACGCAGTATTTT. Translation gives CASSEQGRDTQYF.

The chain links TRBV2 to TRBJ1-2; D is uncertain. CDR1 and CDR2 from the germline V gene are SNHLY and FYNNEI. Trimming pared 4 bases from V and 0 bases from J, leaving 6 bases between. The CDR3 extends over 13 amino acids. CDR3 region: CASSGRANYGYTF. CDR3 sequence (DNA): TGTGCCAGCAGTGGTAGAGCTAACTATGGCTACACCTTC.

The chain is built from TRBV19 and TRBJ2-7; 7 bases fit TRBD1. V shed 5 bases and J 0 bases; nucleotides not matched to a gene: 13. Germline-derived CDR1 and CDR2 are LNHDA and SQIVND (reference sequence). The CDR3 consists of 17 residues. The chain's CDR3 is CASSPQKGAGASYEQYF. The CDR3, as DNA: TGTGCCAGTAGTCCTCAAAAGGGGGCAGGTGCCTCCTACGAGCAGTACTTC. The entire variable domain, with the rest obtained from reference TRBV19 and TRBJ2-7, is as follows: DGGITQSPKYLFRKEGQNVTLSCEQNLNHDAMYWYRQDPGQGLRLIYYSQIVNDFQKGDIAEGYSVSREKKESFPLTVTSAQKNPTAFYLCASSPQKGAGASYEQYFGPGTRLTVT.

This chain links TRBV10-3 with TRBJ2-7; D may be TRBD1 (6 bases). The CDR3 spans 12 residues. From germline, CDR1 is ENHRY and CDR2 SYGVKD. The CDR3: CAISESIGTIVV. CDR3 nucleotides: TGTGCCATCAGTGAGTCGATAGGGACAATTGTTGTC.

There are a few counts of this clone. This sequence joins TRBV5-6 and TRBJ1-1; D is unresolved. V was cut by 7 bases and J by 5 bases, with 12 bases left in between. The germline gives CDR1 SGHDT, CDR2 YYEEEE. This CDR3 spans 12 amino acids. The CDR3: CASGEGGTEAFF. The CDR3 DNA reads TGTGCCAGCGGAGAGGGAGGAACTGAAGCTTTCTTT. The complete variable domain, with remaining parts taken from reference TRBV5-6 and TRBJ1-1, reads DAGVTQSPTHLIKTRGQQVTLRCSPKSGHDTVSWYQQALGQGPQFIFQYYEEEERQRGNFPDRFSGHQFPNYSSELNVNALLLGDSALYLCASGEGGTEAFFGQGTRLTVV.

The rearrangement joins TRBV5-4 to TRBJ1-5, with D perhaps matching TRBD1 (6 bases). This CDR3 is 15 amino acids long. V was pared by 4 bases and J by 2 bases, with 13 bases between. CDR1 and CDR2 (germline): SGHNT, YYREEE (reference sequence). The CDR3 loop is CASSVAGAGNQPQHF. The CDR3 DNA sequence: TGTGCCAGCAGCGTAGCAGGGGCAGGCAATCAGCCCCAGCATTTT.

The J gene is TRBJ2-5, the V gene TRBV5-1, with TRBD1 identical over 8 bases. The CDR3 contains 15 residues. CDR1 SGHRS and CDR2 YFSETQ come from the germline V gene. V lost 4 bases, J lost 4 bases, and 9 bases stayed unmatched. The CDR3 sequence is CASSRSPTGGETQYF. The CDR3 DNA sequence: TGCGCCAGCAGCCGGTCGCCTACAGGGGGAGAGACCCAGTACTTC.

The rearrangement uses TRBV30 and TRBJ1-4, with D perhaps TRBD1 (5 bases). The CDR3 has 15 amino acids. Trimming shortened V by 2 bases and J by 3 bases, and 13 bases separated the two germline ends. Germline CDR1 and CDR2: GTSNPN and SVGIG (reference sequence). The DNA of the CDR3 is TGTGCCTGGAGTTACTTCGGAGGGGCTAATGAAAAACTGTTTTTT. Translated, it gives CAWSYFGGANEKLFF.

This clone was seen a handful of times. The chain links TRBV2 to TRBJ2-5; TRBD2 matches 14 bases. Germline V CDR1 and CDR2: SNHLY, FYNNEI. The CDR3 contains 16 residues. V shed 6 bases and J 4 bases; nucleotides not matched to a gene: 7. Here the CDR3 reads CASSPGLAGVGETQYF. The CDR3 DNA follows: TGTGCCAGCAGCCCGGGACTAGCGGGGGTTGGAGAGACCCAGTACTTC.

The V call is TRBV6-6, the J call TRBJ2-3, with TRBD2 matching 10 bases. The CDR3 totals 16 residues. J was trimmed by 5 bases and V by 7 bases; bases with no gene match: 12. Germline V gives CDR1 MNHNY, CDR2 SVGAGI (reference sequence). CDR3 region: CASTSRLAGVQDTQYF. CDR3 nucleotide sequence: TGTGCCAGCACCTCCCGGCTAGCGGGGGTCCAAGATACGCAGTATTTT.

The rearrangement joins TRBV9 to TRBJ1-5; D possibly corresponds to TRBD1 (5 bases). Germline-derived CDR1 and CDR2 are SGDLS and YYNGEE. CDR3 length equals 14 residues. V was trimmed by 1 base and J by 3 bases, leaving 8 bases between them. CDR3 in DNA: TGTGCCAGCAGCGTATCGGGGGACAATCAGCCCCAGCATTTT. Residues: CASSVSGDNQPQHF.

The chain employs TRBV10-3 and TRBJ2-7; 8 bases agree with TRBD1. Germline loops: CDR1 ENHRY, CDR2 SYGVKD. With V trimmed by 5 bases and J by 3 bases, 3 bases remained unmatched. The CDR3 covers 13 residues. The DNA of the CDR3 is TGTGCCATCAGTACACAGGGGGGCTACGAGCAGTACTTC. Translated: CAISTQGGYEQYF.

In this sample, this clone turned up once. The chain uses TRBV6-5 and TRBJ2-2; 7 bases fit TRBD1. This CDR3 contains 16 residues. V was pared by 3 bases and J by 0 bases, with 4 bases of the junction left unmatched. CDR1 is MNHEY and CDR2 is SVGAGI in the germline V gene. This CDR3 reads CASSYWTGANTGELFF. The CDR3 DNA is TGTGCCAGCAGTTATTGGACAGGAGCGAACACCGGGGAGCTGTTTTTT.